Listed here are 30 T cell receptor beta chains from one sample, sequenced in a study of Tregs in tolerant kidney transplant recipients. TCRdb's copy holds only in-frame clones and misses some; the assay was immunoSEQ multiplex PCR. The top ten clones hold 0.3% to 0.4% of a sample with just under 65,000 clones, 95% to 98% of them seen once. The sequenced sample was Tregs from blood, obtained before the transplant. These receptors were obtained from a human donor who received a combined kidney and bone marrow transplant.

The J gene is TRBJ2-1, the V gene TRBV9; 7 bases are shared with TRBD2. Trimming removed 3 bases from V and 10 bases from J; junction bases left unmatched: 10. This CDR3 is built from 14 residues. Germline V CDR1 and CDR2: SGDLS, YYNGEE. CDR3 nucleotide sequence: TGTGCCAGCAGCGCACCATGGGCCGGGGGGGAGCAGTTCTTC. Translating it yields CASSAPWAGGEQFF.

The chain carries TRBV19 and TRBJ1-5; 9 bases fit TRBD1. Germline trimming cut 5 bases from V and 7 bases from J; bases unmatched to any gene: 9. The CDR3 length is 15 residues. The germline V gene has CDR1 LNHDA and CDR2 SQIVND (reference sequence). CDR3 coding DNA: TGTGCCAGTAGTCCGCCGGACAGGGGAAACCAGCCCCAGCATTTT. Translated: CASSPPDRGNQPQHF.

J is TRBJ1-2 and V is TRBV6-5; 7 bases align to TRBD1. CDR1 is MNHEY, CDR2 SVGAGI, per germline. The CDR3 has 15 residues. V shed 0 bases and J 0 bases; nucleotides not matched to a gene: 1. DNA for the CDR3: TGTGCCAGCAGTTACTCGGGACAGACTAACTATGGCTACACCTTC. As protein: CASSYSGQTNYGYTF.

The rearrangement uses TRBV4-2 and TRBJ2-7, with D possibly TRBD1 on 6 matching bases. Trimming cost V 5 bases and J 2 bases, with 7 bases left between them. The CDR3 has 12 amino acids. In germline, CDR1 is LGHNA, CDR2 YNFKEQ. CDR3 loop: CASSEGAYEQYF. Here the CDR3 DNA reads TGTGCCAGCAGCGAGGGGGCCTACGAGCAGTACTTC.

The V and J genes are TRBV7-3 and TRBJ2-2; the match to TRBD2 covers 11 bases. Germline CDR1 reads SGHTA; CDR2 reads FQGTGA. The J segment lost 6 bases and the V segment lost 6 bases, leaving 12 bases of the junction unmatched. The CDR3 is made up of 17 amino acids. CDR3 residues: CASRSSLAGDIAGELFF. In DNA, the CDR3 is TGTGCCAGCAGGAGTTCACTAGCGGGAGATATCGCCGGGGAGCTGTTTTTT.

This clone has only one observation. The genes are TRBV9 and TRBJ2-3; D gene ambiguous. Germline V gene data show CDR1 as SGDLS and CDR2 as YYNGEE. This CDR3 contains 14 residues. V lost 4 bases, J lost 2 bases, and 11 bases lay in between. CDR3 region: CASSPVPHTDTQYF. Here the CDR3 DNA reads TGTGCCAGCAGCCCAGTACCACACACAGATACGCAGTATTTT.

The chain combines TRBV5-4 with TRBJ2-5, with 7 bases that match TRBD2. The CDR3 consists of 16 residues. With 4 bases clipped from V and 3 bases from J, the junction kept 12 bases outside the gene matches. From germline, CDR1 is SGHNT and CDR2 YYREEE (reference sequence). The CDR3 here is CASSPGGRQGKETQYF. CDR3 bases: TGTGCCAGCAGCCCGGGAGGTCGGCAGGGAAAAGAGACCCAGTACTTC.

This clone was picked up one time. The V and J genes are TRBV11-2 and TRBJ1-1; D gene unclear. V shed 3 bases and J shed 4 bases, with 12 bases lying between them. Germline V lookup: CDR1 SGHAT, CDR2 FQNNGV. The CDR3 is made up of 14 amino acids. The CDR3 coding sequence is TGTGCCAGCAGCTTTTATTCCGTGCGCACTGAAGCTTTCTTT. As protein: CASSFYSVRTEAFF.

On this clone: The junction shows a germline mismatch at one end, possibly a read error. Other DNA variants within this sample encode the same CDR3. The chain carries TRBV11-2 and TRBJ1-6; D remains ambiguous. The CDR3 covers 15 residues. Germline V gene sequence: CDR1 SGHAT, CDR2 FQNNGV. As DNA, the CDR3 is TGTGCCAGCAGCCTGCTCTGGCCACATAATTCACCCCTTCACTTT. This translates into CASSLLWPHNSPLHF.

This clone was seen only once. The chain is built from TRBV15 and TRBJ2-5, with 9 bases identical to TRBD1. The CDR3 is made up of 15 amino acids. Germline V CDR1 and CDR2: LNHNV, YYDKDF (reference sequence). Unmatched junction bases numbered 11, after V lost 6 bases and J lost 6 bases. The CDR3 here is CATSPLGQGEQTQYF. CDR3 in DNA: TGTGCCACCAGTCCCCTGGGACAGGGCGAACAGACCCAGTACTTC.

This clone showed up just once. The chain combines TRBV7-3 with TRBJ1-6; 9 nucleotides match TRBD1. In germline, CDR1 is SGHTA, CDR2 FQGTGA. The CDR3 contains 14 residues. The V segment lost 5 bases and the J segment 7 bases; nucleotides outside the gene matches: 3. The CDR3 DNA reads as TGTGCCAGCAGCAATGGACAGGGGAATTCACCCCTCCACTTT. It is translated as CASSNGQGNSPLHF.

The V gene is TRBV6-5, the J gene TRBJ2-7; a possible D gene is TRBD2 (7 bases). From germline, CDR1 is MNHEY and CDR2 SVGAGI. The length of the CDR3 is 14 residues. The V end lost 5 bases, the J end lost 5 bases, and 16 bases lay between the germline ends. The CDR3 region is CASSAYQGRDEQYF. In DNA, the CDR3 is TGTGCCAGCAGTGCCTACCAGGGGAGGGACGAGCAGTACTTC.

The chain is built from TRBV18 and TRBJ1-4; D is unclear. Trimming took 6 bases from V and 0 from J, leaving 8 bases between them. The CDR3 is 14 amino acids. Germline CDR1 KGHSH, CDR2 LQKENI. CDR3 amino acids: CASSLAATNEKLFF. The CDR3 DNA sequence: TGTGCCAGCTCTCTGGCTGCAACTAATGAAAAACTGTTTTTT. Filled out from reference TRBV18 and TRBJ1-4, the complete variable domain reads NAGVMQNPRHLVRRRGQEARLRCSPMKGHSHVYWYRQLPEEGLKFMVYLQKENIIDESGMPKERFSAEFPKEGPSILRIQQVVRGDSAAYFCASSLAATNEKLFFGSGTQLSVL.

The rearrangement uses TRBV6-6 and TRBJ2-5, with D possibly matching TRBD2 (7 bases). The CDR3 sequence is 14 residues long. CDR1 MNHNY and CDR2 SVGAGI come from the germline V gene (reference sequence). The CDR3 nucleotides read TGTGCTAGCCGAGGAGGGGGGGCCAAGGAGACCCAGTACTTC. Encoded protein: CASRGGGAKETQYF.

CDR3 DNA: TGCGCCAGCAGCTCCAGTCTCGACGGGGAGACCCAGTACTTC. Amino acid sequence: CASSSSLDGETQYF. V gene TRBV5-1 combines with J gene TRBJ2-5; D unresolved. Trimming pared 3 bases from V and 5 bases from J, leaving 14 bases between. The germline V gene has CDR1 SGHRS and CDR2 YFSETQ. The CDR3 length is 14 residues. Drawing the rest from reference TRBV5-1 and TRBJ2-5, the complete variable domain is KAGVTQTPRYLIKTRGQQVTLSCSPISGHRSVSWYQQTPGQGLQFLFEYFSETQRNKGNFPGRFSGRQFSNSRSEMNVSTLELGDSALYLCASSSSLDGETQYFGPGTRLLVL.

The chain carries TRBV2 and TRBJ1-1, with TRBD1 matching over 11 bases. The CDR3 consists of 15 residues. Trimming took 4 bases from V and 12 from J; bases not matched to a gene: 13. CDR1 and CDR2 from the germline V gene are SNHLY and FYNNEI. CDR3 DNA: TGTGCCAGCAGTGCGGATGTCTGGGACAGGGGGTCGTCTTTCTTT. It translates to CASSADVWDRGSSFF.

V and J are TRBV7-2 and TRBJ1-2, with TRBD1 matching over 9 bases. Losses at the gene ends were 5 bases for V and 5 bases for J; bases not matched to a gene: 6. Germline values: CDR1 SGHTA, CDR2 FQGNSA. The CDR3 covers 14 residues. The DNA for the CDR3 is TGTGCCAGCAGCGGCCGGGACAGGGTATATGGCTACACCTTC. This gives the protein CASSGRDRVYGYTF.

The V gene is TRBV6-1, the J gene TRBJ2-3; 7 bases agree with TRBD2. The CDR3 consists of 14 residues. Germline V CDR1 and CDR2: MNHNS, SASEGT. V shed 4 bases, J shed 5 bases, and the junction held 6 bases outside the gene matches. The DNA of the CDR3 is TGTGCCAGCAGTGTTGGGGGGGGGAGAGATACGCAGTATTTT. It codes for CASSVGGGRDTQYF.

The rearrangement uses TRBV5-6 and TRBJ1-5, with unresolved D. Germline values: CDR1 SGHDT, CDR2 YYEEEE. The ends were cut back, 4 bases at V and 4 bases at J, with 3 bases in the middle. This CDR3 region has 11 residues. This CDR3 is CASSPNQPQHF. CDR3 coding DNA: TGTGCCAGCAGCCCTAATCAGCCCCAGCATTTT.

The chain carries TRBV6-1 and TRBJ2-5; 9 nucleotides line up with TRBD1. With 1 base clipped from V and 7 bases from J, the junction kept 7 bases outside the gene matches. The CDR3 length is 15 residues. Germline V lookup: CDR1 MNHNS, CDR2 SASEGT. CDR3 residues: CASSEVTGGLGTQYF. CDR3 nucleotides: TGTGCCAGCAGTGAAGTGACAGGGGGACTCGGGACCCAGTACTTC.

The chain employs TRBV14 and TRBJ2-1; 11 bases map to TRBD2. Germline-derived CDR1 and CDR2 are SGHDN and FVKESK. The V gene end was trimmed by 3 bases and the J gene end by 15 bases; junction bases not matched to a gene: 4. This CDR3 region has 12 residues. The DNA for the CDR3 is TGTGCCAGCAGCCAGACGGGACTAGCGGCGTTCTTC. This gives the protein CASSQTGLAAFF.

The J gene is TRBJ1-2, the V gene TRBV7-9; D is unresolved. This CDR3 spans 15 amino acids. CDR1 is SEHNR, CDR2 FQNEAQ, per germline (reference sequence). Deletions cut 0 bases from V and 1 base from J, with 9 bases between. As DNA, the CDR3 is TGTGCCAGCAGCTTAGCAGGCGGGAGTAACTATGGCTACACCTTC. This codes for CASSLAGGSNYGYTF.

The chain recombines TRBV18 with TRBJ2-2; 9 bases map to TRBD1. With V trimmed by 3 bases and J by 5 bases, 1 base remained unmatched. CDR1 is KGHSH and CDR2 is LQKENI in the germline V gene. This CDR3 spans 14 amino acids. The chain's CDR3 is CASSPGQGTGELFF. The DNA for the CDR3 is TGTGCCAGCTCACCGGGACAGGGAACCGGGGAGCTGTTTTTT.

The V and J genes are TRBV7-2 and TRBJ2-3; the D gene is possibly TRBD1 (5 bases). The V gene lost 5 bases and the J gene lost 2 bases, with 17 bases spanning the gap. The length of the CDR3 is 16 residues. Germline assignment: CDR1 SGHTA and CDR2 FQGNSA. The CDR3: CASSLRGVGHTDTQYF. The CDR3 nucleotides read TGTGCCAGCAGCCTCCGAGGTGTGGGGCACACAGATACGCAGTATTTT.

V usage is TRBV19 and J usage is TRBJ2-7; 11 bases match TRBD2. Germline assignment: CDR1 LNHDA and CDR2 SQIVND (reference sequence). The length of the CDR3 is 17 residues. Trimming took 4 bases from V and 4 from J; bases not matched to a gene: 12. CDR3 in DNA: TGTGCCAGTAGTACCATTGACGGGACTAGCGGACGATACGAGCAGTACTTC. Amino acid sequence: CASSTIDGTSGRYEQYF.

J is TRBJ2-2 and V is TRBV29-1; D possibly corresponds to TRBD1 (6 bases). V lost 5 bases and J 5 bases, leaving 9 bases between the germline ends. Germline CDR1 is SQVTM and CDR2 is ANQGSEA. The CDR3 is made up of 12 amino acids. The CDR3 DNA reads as TGCAGCGTTAACAGGGATACCGGGGAGCTGTTTTTT. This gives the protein CSVNRDTGELFF.

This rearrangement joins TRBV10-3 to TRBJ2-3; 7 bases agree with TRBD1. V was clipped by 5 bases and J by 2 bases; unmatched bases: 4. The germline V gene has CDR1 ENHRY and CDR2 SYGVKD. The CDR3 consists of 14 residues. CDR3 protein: CAISRQGHTDTQYF. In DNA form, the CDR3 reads TGTGCCATCAGTCGACAGGGCCACACAGATACGCAGTATTTT.

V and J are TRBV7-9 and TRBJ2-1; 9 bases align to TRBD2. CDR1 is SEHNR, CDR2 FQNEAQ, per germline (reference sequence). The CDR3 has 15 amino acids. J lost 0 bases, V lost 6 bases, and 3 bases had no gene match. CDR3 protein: CASSFSGSSYNEQFF. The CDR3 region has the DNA TGTGCCAGCAGTTTTAGCGGGAGCTCCTACAATGAGCAGTTCTTC.

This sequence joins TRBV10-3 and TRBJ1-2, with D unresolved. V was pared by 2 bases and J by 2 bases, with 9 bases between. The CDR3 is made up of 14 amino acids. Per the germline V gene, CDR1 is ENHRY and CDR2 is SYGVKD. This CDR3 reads CAISEHPANYGYTF. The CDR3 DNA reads TGTGCCATCAGTGAGCATCCAGCGAACTATGGCTACACCTTC.

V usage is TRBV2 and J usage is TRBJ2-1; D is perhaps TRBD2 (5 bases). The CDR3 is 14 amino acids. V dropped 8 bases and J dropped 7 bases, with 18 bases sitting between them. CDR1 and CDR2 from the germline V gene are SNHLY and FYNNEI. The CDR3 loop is CASRLASYKNEQFF. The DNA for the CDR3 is TGTGCCAGCCGCCTAGCCAGTTATAAAAATGAGCAGTTCTTC.